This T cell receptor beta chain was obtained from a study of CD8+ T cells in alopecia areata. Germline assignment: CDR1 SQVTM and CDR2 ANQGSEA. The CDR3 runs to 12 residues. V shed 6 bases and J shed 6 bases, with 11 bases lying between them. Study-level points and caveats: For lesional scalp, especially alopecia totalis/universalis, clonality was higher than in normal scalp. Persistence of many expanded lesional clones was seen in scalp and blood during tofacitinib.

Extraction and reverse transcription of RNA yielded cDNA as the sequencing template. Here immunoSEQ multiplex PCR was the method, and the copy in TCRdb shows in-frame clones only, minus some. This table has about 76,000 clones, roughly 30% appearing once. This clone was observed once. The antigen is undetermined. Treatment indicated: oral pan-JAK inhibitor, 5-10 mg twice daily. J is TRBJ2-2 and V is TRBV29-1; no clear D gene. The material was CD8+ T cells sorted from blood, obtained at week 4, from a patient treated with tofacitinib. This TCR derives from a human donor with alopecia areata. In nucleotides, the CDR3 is TGCAGCGTCGCGTCTGGGGCCGGGGAGCTGTTTTTT. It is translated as CSVASGAGELFF.